These 11 T cell receptor beta chains were sequenced from one sample in a study of tumor-infiltrating lymphocytes in localized non-small cell lung cancer (TCRdb year 2021). Library method: the immunoSEQ multiplex PCR assay. Here the immuneACCESS table is served through TCRdb, limited to in-frame sequences with V and J called. Missing clones are a known gap in these copies; in checked studies unresolved V genes cover under half, and the rest lacks a known reason. This sample is represented by tens of thousands of clones; 70% to 90% of them were singletons. In total, the top ten clones hold around 2.1% of the sample. The sequencing sample was made of lung tumor tissue. The receptors originated from a human donor with non-small cell lung cancer.

This chain connects TRBV19 to TRBJ1-1; tentative D call: TRBD1 (6 bases). The CDR3 runs to 13 residues. Trimming left V 5 bases short and J 7 bases short, with 14 bases between. Germline values: CDR1 LNHDA, CDR2 SQIVND (reference sequence). CDR3 residues: CASSFRGAGEAFF. The CDR3 region has the DNA TGTGCCAGTAGTTTCAGGGGAGCGGGTGAAGCTTTCTTT.

V usage is TRBV7-2 and J usage is TRBJ1-2; 7 nucleotides line up with TRBD1. Germline V gene data show CDR1 as SGHTA and CDR2 as FQGNSA. The trim removed 5 bases at V and 8 bases at J, leaving 14 bases unmatched. The CDR3 has 15 amino acids. In DNA, the CDR3 is TGTGCCAGCAGCCAAAACAGGGGTTCGACCGGAGGCTACACCTTC. Protein product: CASSQNRGSTGGYTF.

This clone occurred a few times. The chain employs TRBV11-2 and TRBJ2-6; D not certain. Germline CDR1 and CDR2: SGHAT and FQNNGV. The CDR3 runs to 19 residues. Deletions cut 5 bases from V and 0 bases from J, with 20 bases between. In nucleotides, the CDR3 is TGTGCCAGCAGCGCCCGATGGGCAGCTTCAAGCTCTGGGGCCAACGTCCTGACTTTC. It is translated as CASSARWAASSSGANVLTF.

The chain recombines TRBV4-3 with TRBJ1-5; a weak D match, TRBD1 (6 bases). The V end was cut by 0 bases, the J end by 0 bases, with 15 bases between. This CDR3 has 18 amino acids. Germline V gene lookup returns CDR1 LGHNA and CDR2 YSLEER. The CDR3 DNA reads as TGCGCCAGCAGCCAAGAAGCAACCTTGGGGGCTAGCAATCAGCCCCAGCATTTT. It codes for CASSQEATLGASNQPQHF.

The chain links TRBV18 to TRBJ1-2; 8 nucleotides line up with TRBD1. Trimming cost V 4 bases and J 2 bases; bases outside gene matches: 3. The germline CDR1 and CDR2 sequences are KGHSH and LQKENI. There are 14 residues in the CDR3. The CDR3 loop reads CASSRGTGNYGYTF. The CDR3 DNA reads as TGTGCCAGCTCACGGGGGACAGGAAACTATGGCTACACCTTC.

Details on this clone: An end of the junction does not agree with germline; a read error may underlie this. J is TRBJ2-5 and V is TRBV7-7, with 8 bases fitting TRBD2. There are 14 residues in the CDR3. Germline V CDR1 and CDR2: SSHAT, FNYEAQ (reference sequence). In DNA, the CDR3 is TGTGCTAGCAGCCCCCGGGAGGGGTCAGAGACCCAGTACTTC. It yields the protein CASSPREGSETQYF.

V usage is TRBV6-5 and J usage is TRBJ2-1; D gene uncertain. V lost 6 bases to trimming and J lost 5 bases, with 11 bases between them. The germline CDR1 and CDR2 sequences are MNHEY and SVGAGI. The CDR3 sequence is 13 residues long. The CDR3 region has the DNA TGTGCCAGCAGGGCGACGGCTAACAATGAGCAGTTCTTC. Its protein product is CASRATANNEQFF.

This clone was detected a few times. V and J are TRBV30 and TRBJ1-5; TRBD1 aligns across 9 bases. The CDR3 has 14 residues. The germline gives CDR1 GTSNPN, CDR2 SVGIG (reference sequence). V shed 1 base and J 6 bases; nucleotides not matched to a gene: 4. CDR3 in amino acids: CAWSAGTGSQPQHF. For the CDR3, the DNA is TGTGCCTGGAGTGCCGGGACAGGGAGTCAGCCCCAGCATTTT.

The J gene is TRBJ1-2, the V gene TRBV7-2; D is unresolved. The CDR3 sequence is 15 residues long. CDR1 is SGHTA and CDR2 is FQGNSA in the germline V gene. V lost 5 bases, J lost 0 bases, and 13 bases lay in between. CDR3 residues: CASSQTWTANYGYTF. CDR3 DNA sequence: TGTGCCAGCAGCCAGACCTGGACGGCTAACTATGGCTACACCTTC.

V is TRBV30 and J is TRBJ2-5; D is unresolved. Germline CDR1 GTSNPN, CDR2 SVGIG (reference sequence). The CDR3 loop spans 13 amino acids. V lost 1 base and J 1 base, leaving 7 bases between the germline ends. Here the CDR3 reads CAWSGPTQETQYF. The DNA for the CDR3 is TGTGCCTGGAGTGGACCGACCCAAGAGACCCAGTACTTC.

The chain couples TRBV7-8 to TRBJ2-7; maybe TRBD1 (7 bases). Trimming took off 1 base at V and 8 bases at J, with 18 bases between the two ends. The germline CDR1 and CDR2 sequences are SGHVS and FQNEAQ. The CDR3 is 15 amino acids. CDR3 residues: CASSLGPRGDDQQYF. CDR3 bases: TGTGCCAGCAGCTTAGGGCCCAGGGGGGATGATCAGCAGTACTTC.